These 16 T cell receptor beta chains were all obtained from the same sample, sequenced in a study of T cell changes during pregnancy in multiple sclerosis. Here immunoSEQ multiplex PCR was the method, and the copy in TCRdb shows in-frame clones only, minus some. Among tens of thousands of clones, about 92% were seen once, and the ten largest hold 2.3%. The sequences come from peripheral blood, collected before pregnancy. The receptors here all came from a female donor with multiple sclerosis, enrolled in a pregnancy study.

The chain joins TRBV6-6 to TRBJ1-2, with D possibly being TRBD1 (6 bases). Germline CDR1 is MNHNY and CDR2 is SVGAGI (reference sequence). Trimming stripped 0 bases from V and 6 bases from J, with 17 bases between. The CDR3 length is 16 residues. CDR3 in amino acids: CASSYSSQGYLNGYTF. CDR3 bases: TGTGCCAGCAGTTACTCGAGTCAGGGGTATTTGAATGGCTACACCTTC.

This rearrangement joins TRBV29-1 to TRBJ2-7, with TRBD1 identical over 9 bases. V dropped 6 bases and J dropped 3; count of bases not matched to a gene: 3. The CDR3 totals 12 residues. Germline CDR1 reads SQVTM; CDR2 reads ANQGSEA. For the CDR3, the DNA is TGCAGCGTCGCGGACAGGGGCTACGAGCAGTACTTC. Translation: CSVADRGYEQYF.

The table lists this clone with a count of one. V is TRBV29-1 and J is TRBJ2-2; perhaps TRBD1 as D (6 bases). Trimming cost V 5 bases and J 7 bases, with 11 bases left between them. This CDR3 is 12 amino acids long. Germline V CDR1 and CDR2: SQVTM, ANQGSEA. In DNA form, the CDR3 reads TGCAGCGTTTTCGACAGGAGCGGGGAGCTGTTTTTT. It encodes CSVFDRSGELFF.

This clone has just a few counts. CDR3 sequence: CASSIRDRAYGYTF. DNA for the CDR3: TGTGCCAGCAGCATCCGGGACAGGGCGTATGGCTACACCTTC. V gene TRBV9 combines with J gene TRBJ1-2; 9 bases fit TRBD1. Germline CDR1 is SGDLS and CDR2 is YYNGEE. V dropped 4 bases and J dropped 5; count of bases not matched to a gene: 6. The CDR3 totals 14 residues.

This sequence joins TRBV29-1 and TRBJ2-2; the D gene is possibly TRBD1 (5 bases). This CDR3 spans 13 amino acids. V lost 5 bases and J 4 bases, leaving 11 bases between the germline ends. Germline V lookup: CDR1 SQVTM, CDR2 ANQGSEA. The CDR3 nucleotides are TGCAGCGTTTCGACAGCAACCACCGGGGAGCTGTTTTTT. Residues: CSVSTATTGELFF.

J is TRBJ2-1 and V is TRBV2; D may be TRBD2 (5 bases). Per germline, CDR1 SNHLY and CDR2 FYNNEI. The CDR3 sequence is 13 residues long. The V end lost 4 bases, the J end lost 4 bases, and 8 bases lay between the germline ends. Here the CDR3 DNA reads TGTGCCAGCAGTGTAGCGAGTTACAATGAGCAGTTCTTC. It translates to CASSVASYNEQFF.

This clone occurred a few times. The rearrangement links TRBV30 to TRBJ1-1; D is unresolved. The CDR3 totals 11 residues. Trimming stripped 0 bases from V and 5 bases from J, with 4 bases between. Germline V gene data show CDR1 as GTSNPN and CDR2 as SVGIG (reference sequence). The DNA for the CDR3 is TGTGCCTGGAGTGTACTAACTGAAGCTTTCTTT. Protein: CAWSVLTEAFF.

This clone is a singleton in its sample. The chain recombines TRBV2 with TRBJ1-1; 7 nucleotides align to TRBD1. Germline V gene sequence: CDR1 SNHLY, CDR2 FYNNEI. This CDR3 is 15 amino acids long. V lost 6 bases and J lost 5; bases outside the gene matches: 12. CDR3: CASRESTGIGTEAFF. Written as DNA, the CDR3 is TGTGCCAGCAGGGAGTCGACAGGGATTGGAACTGAAGCTTTCTTT.

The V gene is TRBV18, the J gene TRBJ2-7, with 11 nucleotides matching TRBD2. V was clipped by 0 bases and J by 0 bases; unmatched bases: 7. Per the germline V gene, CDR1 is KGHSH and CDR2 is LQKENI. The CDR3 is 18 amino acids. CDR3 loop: CASSPPSGTSGSSYEQYF. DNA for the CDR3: TGTGCCAGCTCACCACCTAGCGGGACTAGCGGTAGCTCCTACGAGCAGTACTTC.

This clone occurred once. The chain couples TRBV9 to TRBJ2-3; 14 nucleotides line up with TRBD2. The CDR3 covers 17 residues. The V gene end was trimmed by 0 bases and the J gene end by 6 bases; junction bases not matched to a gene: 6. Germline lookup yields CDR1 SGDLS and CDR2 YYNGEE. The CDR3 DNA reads TGTGCCAGCAGCGTAGAGACGGGACTAGCGGGAGCTGATACGCAGTATTTT. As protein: CASSVETGLAGADTQYF.

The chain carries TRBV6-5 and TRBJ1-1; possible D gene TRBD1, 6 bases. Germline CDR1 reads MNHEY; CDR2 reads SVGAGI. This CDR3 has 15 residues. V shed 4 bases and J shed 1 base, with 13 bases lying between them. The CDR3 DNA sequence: TGTGCCAGCAGTTCAACAGGGACAACGAACACTGAAGCTTTCTTT. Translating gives CASSSTGTTNTEAFF.

CDR3 sequence reads: CASSFVTSGNEQFF. The CDR3 DNA sequence: TGTGCCAGCAGCTTTGTGACTAGCGGCAATGAGCAGTTCTTC. This chain links TRBV13 with TRBJ2-1, with 9 bases that match TRBD2. Trimming cost V 3 bases and J 6 bases; bases outside gene matches: 3. The germline V gene encodes CDR1 PRHDT and CDR2 FYEKMQ (reference sequence). The CDR3 totals 14 residues.

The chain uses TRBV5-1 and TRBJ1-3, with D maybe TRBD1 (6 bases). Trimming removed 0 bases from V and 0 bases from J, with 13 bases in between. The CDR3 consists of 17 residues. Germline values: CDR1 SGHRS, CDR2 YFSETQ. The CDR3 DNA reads TGCGCCAGCAGCTTGGGAGGACAGCGCCTCTCTGGAAACACCATATATTTT. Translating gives CASSLGGQRLSGNTIYF.

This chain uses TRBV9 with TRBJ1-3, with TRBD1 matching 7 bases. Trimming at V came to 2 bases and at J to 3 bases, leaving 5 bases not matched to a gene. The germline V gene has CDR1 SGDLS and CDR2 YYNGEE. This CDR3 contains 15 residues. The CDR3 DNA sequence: TGTGCCAGCAGCGTGGAGACAGGGTTTGGAAACACCATATATTTT. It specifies CASSVETGFGNTIYF.

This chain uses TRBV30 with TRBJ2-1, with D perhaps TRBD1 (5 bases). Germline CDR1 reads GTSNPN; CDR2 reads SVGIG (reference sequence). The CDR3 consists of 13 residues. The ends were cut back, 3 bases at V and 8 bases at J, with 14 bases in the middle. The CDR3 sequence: CAWRRTPSDEQFF. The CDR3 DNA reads TGTGCCTGGAGAAGGACACCGTCCGATGAGCAGTTCTTC.

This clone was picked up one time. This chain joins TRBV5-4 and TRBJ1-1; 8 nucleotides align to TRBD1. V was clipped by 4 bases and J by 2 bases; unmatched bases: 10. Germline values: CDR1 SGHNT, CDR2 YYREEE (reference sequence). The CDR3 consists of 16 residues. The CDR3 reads CASSTGQGARNTEAFF. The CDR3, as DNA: TGTGCCAGCAGCACGGGGCAGGGGGCGCGAAACACTGAAGCTTTCTTT.